What follows describes a single TCR beta chain. Its recognized antigen is unknown. Nothing much larger sits one base from this clone, and base qualities are not available. Other DNA sequences within the sample encode an identical CDR3. These data belong to a study of shared clonotypes between healthy human individuals (dated by TCRdb to the early 2020s). Notes on the research overall: The cohort included a few men and two women between 18 and 49 years of age. For each donor, three plates each were used for CD4 naive and CD4 memory, two plates were used for CD8 naive, and one plate was used for CD8 memory. Blood TCR repertoires of a handful of healthy adults were deeply sequenced to estimate repertoire size and the extent of clonotype sharing between individuals. Libraries were prepared and TCR repertoires were sequenced by different laboratories using diverse techniques, in order to increase sequencing depth and limit assay-specific biases. Leukapheresis yielded between about 0.94 and 9 billion PBMCs per donor.

Healthy HIV-negative adults with no recently reported acute infections or vaccinations were included as donors. Every donor was a Caucasian adult living in Nashville, Tennessee, USA. CD4+ T cells were enriched by magnetic negative selection, after which naive cells were positively selected on CD45RA and the negative fraction was taken as the memory subset. Blood was obtained by leukapheresis, after which PBMCs were separated by Ficoll-Histopaque density gradient centrifugation and cryopreserved in liquid nitrogen vapor phase. Analytical flow cytometry was used to check the purity and quantity of every magnetically sorted T cell population. Each sorted fraction had its genomic DNA isolated and then quantified by UV absorbance on a Nanodrop 2000c. There are 14 amino acids in the CDR3, from cysteine to phenylalanine inclusive. Solely the CDR3 DNA is kept, with 42 bases framed from the first base. The germline V gene encodes CDR1 MNHEY and CDR2 SVGAGI. The junction carries 15 bases between V and J, which are trimmed by 2 bases and 8 bases respectively.

On the study overall, not on this receptor specifically: Even with the large sequencing depth, rarefaction of the sorted-subset datasets indicated that sequencing was incomplete. Higher generation probabilities were observed for clonotypes shared by all four sorted-subset donors than for non-shared clonotypes. Sampling was limited to blood, and TCR repertoires in tissue likely differ from TCR repertoires in blood. Because the study included only a small number of donors, the genetic and exposure-history diversity represented was limited. Pairwise subsampling indicated that sequencing depth was expected to affect the degree of clonotype sharing among donors. Estimated clonotype richness was generally larger for naive than for memory subsets. Sharing across a few donors was observed for roughly 5% of naive CD4, 3.5% of naive CD8, about 2.3% of memory CD4, and about 0.38% of memory CD8 clonotypes.

Using the deep immunoSEQ assay, TCR CDR3 regions were amplified from genomic DNA by multiplex PCR. For each cell subset, the extracted genomic DNA was distributed evenly across all wells of several immunoSEQ 96-well plates, and each plate served as one replicate. For sorted subsets, around 200 ng genomic DNA, equal to about 30,000 T cell genomes, was loaded into each replicate PCR. The purified libraries were quantified using a Qubit 3.0 fluorometer, sized with a Bioanalyzer 2100, and then quantified again using the KAPA Library Quantification kit. Every immunoSEQ 96-well plate was sequenced on a dedicated single-read 150-cycle Illumina NextSeq 550 flow cell. On the authors' methods: The immunoSEQ output contained only junctional sequences without quality scores, so filtering could not match that applied to full-length reads. To assign V/J genes and CDR3, sequences were annotated using PyIR, a Python wrapper for IgBLAST v1.9, with IMGT germline references. Reads were removed for weak V/J assignments (E-value above 1e-6), missing CDR3, stop codons, out-of-frame junctions, or ambiguous translated residues. V3J clonotypes were defined as sequences sharing the same inferred V gene, J gene, and CDR3 amino acid sequence. The percentage overlap between two repertoires was calculated by dividing the number of shared unique clonotypes by the size of the smaller repertoire. Repertoire richness was assessed with RTK rarefaction, the Chao1 estimator, and Recon v2.1 estimates of unobserved clonotypes. Generation probabilities for all TCRbeta clonotypes obtained by the gDNA method from four donors were computed using OLGA. The table comes from immuneACCESS by way of TCRdb, which keeps in-frame sequences with V and J called. Part of the clones is missing from these tables; in studies checked, under half for an unresolved V gene and the rest for unknown reasons. The D gene and trimming were derived from the DNA, and the V and J assignments and clone size from that table. The sample data list over a million clones, and around 74% of these were observed just once. About 1.4% of the sample is in the top ten clones.

The chain links TRBV6-5 with TRBJ1-2; a weak D assignment points to TRBD1 (5 bases agree). This receptor was taken from a man in his late teens or twenties in good health. Sequences were obtained from memory CD4+ T cells sorted from blood. This specimen's cell subset or site label, interpreted: CD45RA-negative fraction. The DNA sequence is as follows: TGTGCCAGCAGTTACGGACGCAGGGAAGGCGGCTACACCTTC. Its coded protein is CASSYGRREGGYTF.